This is a list of T cell receptor beta chains from one sample in a study of glioma-infiltrating T cells after dendritic cell vaccination. Sequencing was performed with immunoSEQ multiplex PCR; in TCRdb, only in-frame clones are kept and a portion is missing. The sample lists around 90,000 clones; roughly four fifths were seen once. This sample comprised blood, obtained after dendritic cell vaccination. All receptors derive from a human donor with glioblastoma. Each CDR3 is given with its conserved first and last residue. Each record gives: clone size, V gene, D gene, J gene, CDR3 protein, CDR3 DNA. The D gene is left open where the match is weak. Clone size is not always given. Where it is, it says once, few, many or a class for expanded clones.

size: NA
V: TRBV11-2
D: NA
J: TRBJ2-2
CDR3: CASSLSGTNTGELFF
DNA: TGTGCCAGCAGCCTTAGCGGTACGAACACCGGGGAGCTGTTTTTT

size: NA
V: TRBV5-4
D: NA
J: TRBJ1-2
CDR3: CASSLVGGANYGYTF
DNA: TGTGCCAGCAGCTTGGTAGGGGGAGCTAACTATGGCTACACCTTC

size: NA
V: TRBV27
D: NA
J: TRBJ1-2
CDR3: CASSLLGESRKGYTF
DNA: TGTGCCAGCAGTTTACTCGGGGAATCCCGGAAGGGCTACACCTTC

size: NA
V: TRBV23-1
D: NA
J: TRBJ1-2
CDR3: CASSQNREYNYGYTF
DNA: TGCGCCAGCAGTCAAAACAGGGAATACAACTATGGCTACACCTTC

size: few
V: TRBV7-8
D: TRBD1
J: TRBJ1-4
CDR3: CASSGSRDRVEEKLFF
DNA: TGTGCCAGCAGCGGAAGCCGGGACAGGGTCGAGGAAAAACTGTTTTTT

size: NA
V: TRBV10-3
D: NA
J: TRBJ2-6
CDR3: CAISGLQGKGGANVLTF
DNA: TGTGCCATCAGTGGTCTACAGGGTAAAGGTGGGGCCAACGTCCTGACTTTC

size: NA
V: TRBV18
D: NA
J: TRBJ2-5
CDR3: CASSPGVQETQYF
DNA: TGTGCCAGCTCACCCGGGGTTCAAGAGACCCAGTACTTC

size: NA
V: TRBV28
D: NA
J: TRBJ2-1
CDR3: CASSLGSNEQFF
DNA: TGTGCCAGCAGTTTAGGTAGCAATGAGCAGTTCTTC

size: NA
V: TRBV27
D: NA
J: TRBJ2-7
CDR3: CASSFLQYPLYEQYF
DNA: TGTGCCAGCAGTTTTTTACAGTATCCCCTCTACGAGCAGTACTTC

size: NA
V: TRBV6-6
D: NA
J: TRBJ1-1
CDR3: CASRLISPEAFF
DNA: TGTGCCAGCAGACTTATATCGCCTGAAGCTTTCTTT

size: NA
V: TRBV6-6
D: NA
J: TRBJ2-2
CDR3: CAGRAAGELFF
DNA: TGTGCCGGCAGGGCTGCCGGGGAGCTGTTTTTT

size: NA
V: TRBV13
D: TRBD2
J: TRBJ2-3
CDR3: CAGSWGLAEGTQYF
DNA: TGTGCCGGCAGCTGGGGACTAGCAGAGGGTACGCAGTATTTT

size: NA
V: TRBV5-6
D: NA
J: TRBJ1-1
CDR3: CASSLGGGGGSATEAFF
DNA: TGTGCCAGCAGCTTGGGAGGGGGAGGGGGTAGTGCCACTGAAGCTTTCTTT

size: NA
V: TRBV11-2
D: TRBD1
J: TRBJ2-3
CDR3: CASSLVGTGVTDTQYF
DNA: TGTGCCAGCAGCTTAGTTGGGACAGGGGTCACAGATACGCAGTATTTT

size: NA
V: TRBV9
D: TRBD2
J: TRBJ2-1
CDR3: CASSPTGTSGRAGEQFF
DNA: TGTGCCAGCAGCCCCACTGGGACTAGCGGGAGGGCAGGTGAGCAGTTCTTC

size: NA
V: TRBV19
D: NA
J: TRBJ1-4
CDR3: CASSSVQPLEKLFF
DNA: TGTGCCAGTAGTAGCGTACAGCCCCTAGAAAAACTGTTTTTT

size: NA
V: TRBV2
D: TRBD1
J: TRBJ2-3
CDR3: CASRDRGSTDTQYF
DNA: TGTGCCAGCAGAGACAGGGGGAGCACAGATACGCAGTATTTT

size: NA
V: TRBV6-5
D: NA
J: TRBJ2-5
CDR3: CASRDTAGQETQYF
DNA: TGTGCCAGCAGAGACACGGCGGGGCAAGAGACCCAGTACTTC

size: NA
V: TRBV9
D: NA
J: TRBJ1-2
CDR3: CASSVAQYYGYTF
DNA: TGTGCCAGCAGCGTAGCACAGTACTATGGCTACACCTTC

size: NA
V: TRBV5-1
D: TRBD2
J: TRBJ2-7
CDR3: CASSVGTLASGGSYEQYF
DNA: TGCGCCAGCAGCGTTGGCACCTTAGCTAGCGGGGGATCCTACGAGCAGTACTTC

size: NA
V: TRBV6-6
D: NA
J: TRBJ1-1
CDR3: CASSYPLEADTEAFF
DNA: TGTGCCAGCAGTTACCCATTGGAGGCGGACACTGAAGCTTTCTTT

size: NA
V: TRBV18
D: NA
J: TRBJ1-2
CDR3: CASSSDGGVGYTF
DNA: TGTGCCAGCTCGTCGGACGGAGGGGTTGGCTACACCTTC

size: NA
V: TRBV7-3
D: NA
J: TRBJ1-1
CDR3: CASSPPGRGEGTEAFF
DNA: TGTGCCAGCAGCCCCCCGGGGCGGGGCGAGGGAACTGAAGCTTTCTTT

size: once
V: TRBV7-2
D: TRBD2
J: TRBJ2-7
CDR3: CASSRGGNSYEQYF
DNA: TGTGCCAGCAGCCGGGGGGGGAACTCCTACGAGCAGTACTTC

size: few
V: TRBV19
D: TRBD1
J: TRBJ1-2
CDR3: CASRDSYGYTF
DNA: TGTGCCAGCCGGGACAGCTATGGCTACACCTTC

size: few
V: TRBV5-4
D: TRBD1
J: TRBJ2-1
CDR3: CASSPQGGVNEQFF
DNA: TGTGCCAGCAGCCCACAGGGGGGAGTCAATGAGCAGTTCTTC

size: NA
V: TRBV11-2
D: NA
J: TRBJ2-6
CDR3: CASSQGNSGANVLTF
DNA: TGTGCCAGCAGCCAGGGGAACTCTGGGGCCAACGTCCTGACTTTC

size: few
V: TRBV2
D: NA
J: TRBJ1-1
CDR3: CASIEGGHANTEAFF
DNA: TGTGCCAGCATCGAAGGGGGACATGCGAACACTGAAGCTTTCTTT

size: NA
V: TRBV18
D: TRBD2
J: TRBJ2-1
CDR3: CASSPPSSGRAARQFF
DNA: TGTGCCAGCTCACCACCGAGTAGCGGGAGGGCCGCGAGGCAGTTCTTC

size: once
V: TRBV25-1
D: TRBD1
J: TRBJ2-3
CDR3: CASSHTGAVDTQYF
DNA: TGTGCCAGCAGTCATACAGGGGCGGTTGATACGCAGTATTTT

size: NA
V: TRBV6-5
D: NA
J: TRBJ2-7
CDR3: CASSYFGGFDSYEQYF
DNA: TGTGCCAGCAGTTATTTCGGAGGGTTTGATAGCTACGAGCAGTACTTC

size: NA
V: TRBV7-8
D: TRBD1
J: TRBJ1-1
CDR3: CASSVYRGGSEAFF
DNA: TGTGCCAGCAGCGTTTACAGGGGGGGCTCTGAAGCTTTCTTT

size: NA
V: TRBV5-4
D: TRBD2
J: TRBJ2-1
CDR3: CASSPGTSGGHEQFF
DNA: TGTGCCAGCAGCCCCGGGACTAGCGGGGGCCATGAGCAGTTCTTC

size: NA
V: TRBV6-6
D: TRBD2
J: TRBJ2-1
CDR3: CASSLSGIAYNEQFF
DNA: TGTGCCAGCAGTTTAAGCGGGATTGCCTACAATGAGCAGTTCTTC

size: NA
V: TRBV2
D: TRBD1
J: TRBJ1-1
CDR3: CASRGQVGMNTEAFF
DNA: TGTGCCAGCAGGGGACAGGTGGGCATGAACACTGAAGCTTTCTTT

size: NA
V: TRBV7-8
D: TRBD1
J: TRBJ2-3
CDR3: CASRKDRASRRLTDTQYF
DNA: TGTGCCAGCAGAAAGGACAGGGCGTCCCGCCGGTTAACAGATACGCAGTATTTT

size: NA
V: TRBV7-9
D: NA
J: TRBJ1-2
CDR3: CASSSNTGSYGYTF
DNA: TGTGCCAGCAGCTCCAATACAGGGAGCTATGGCTACACCTTC

size: NA
V: TRBV2
D: NA
J: TRBJ1-6
CDR3: CASRATVGSPLHF
DNA: TGTGCCAGCAGGGCGACAGTGGGATCACCCCTCCACTTT

size: NA
V: TRBV5-1
D: TRBD1
J: TRBJ2-3
CDR3: CASSFKGQGNTDTQYF
DNA: TGCGCCAGCAGCTTTAAAGGACAGGGGAACACAGATACGCAGTATTTT

size: NA
V: TRBV6-1
D: TRBD1
J: TRBJ1-2
CDR3: CASSEWGQGDGYTF
DNA: TGTGCCAGCAGTGAATGGGGACAGGGTGACGGCTACACCTTC

size: NA
V: TRBV4-2
D: TRBD1
J: TRBJ2-7
CDR3: CASSQAGQGQYEQYF
DNA: TGTGCCAGCAGCCAAGCGGGACAGGGCCAATACGAGCAGTACTTC

size: NA
V: TRBV7-6
D: TRBD1
J: TRBJ1-5
CDR3: CASSERSRGNQPQHF
DNA: TGTGCCAGCAGCGAGAGGAGCAGGGGGAATCAGCCCCAGCATTTT

size: few
V: TRBV10-3
D: TRBD1
J: TRBJ2-7
CDR3: CAISNQGGAVMYEQYF
DNA: TGTGCCATCAGTAACCAAGGGGGCGCAGTAATGTACGAGCAGTACTTC